This is a list of T cell receptor beta chains from one sample in a study of early T cells in non-severe SARS-CoV-2 infection. MiXCR, run by TCRdb on the 5' RACE reads, gives a single entry per CDR3 protein. Among 65,000 to 95,000 distinct CDR3 sequences, 16% were seen once, and the ten largest hold approximately 2.6%. The sample was whole blood. These receptors all come from an adult who was a healthcare worker with PCR-confirmed SARS-CoV-2 infection or an uninfected control (not recorded which). Both conserved end residues are part of each CDR3. A D gene is named only where the DNA matches it firmly. Not every row has a clone size; where given, it reads once, few, many or a size class.

D	J	size	V	CDR3	DNA
TRBD2	TRBJ2-7	few	TRBV20-1	CSARGLARNSYEQYF	TGCAGTGCTAGAGGACTAGCGCGGAATTCCTACGAGCAGTACTTC
.	TRBJ2-2	few	TRBV29-1	CSVEDHITGELFF	TGCAGCGTTGAAGACCACATCACCGGGGAGCTGTTTTTT
.	TRBJ1-1	few	TRBV28	CASTDIAPDTEAFF	TGTGCCAGCACCGACATCGCGCCGGACACTGAAGCTTTCTTT
.	TRBJ2-1	.	TRBV6-2/TRBV6-3	CASSYLNEQFF	TGTGCCAGCAGTTACCTCAATGAGCAGTTCTTC
TRBD1	TRBJ2-7	few	TRBV20-1	CSARDGQGDYLQYF	TGCAGTGCTAGAGATGGACAGGGAGATTATTTACAGTACTTC
.	TRBJ2-2	.	TRBV11-3	CASSLETGANTGELFF	TGTGCCAGCAGCTTAGAGACGGGGGCGAACACCGGGGAGCTGTTTTTT
.	TRBJ2-2	.	TRBV9	CASSHNRVSGTGELFF	TGTGCCAGCAGCCACAACAGGGTCTCGGGTACCGGGGAGCTGTTTTTT
TRBD2	TRBJ2-2	.	TRBV19	CARAGLAGETPPTGELFF	TGTGCCAGGGCGGGGCTAGCGGGAGAAACGCCTCCCACCGGGGAGCTGTTTTTT
TRBD1	TRBJ1-1	few	TRBV27	CASSEDRGRTEAFF	TGTGCCAGCAGCGAGGACAGGGGGCGAACTGAAGCTTTCTTT
TRBD1	TRBJ1-1	.	TRBV10-3	CAISEGTGSTEAFF	TGTGCCATCAGTGAGGGGACAGGGTCCACTGAAGCTTTCTTT